The entry below describes one T cell receptor (beta chain). This clone was recorded only once. No cognate antigen has been identified for it. The input lacks base qualities; no much larger clone sits a single base away. This entry is derived from a study of blood T cell repertoires in COVID-19 (dated by TCRdb to 2020 to 2022). Describing the broader study: Samples covering the acute and convalescent phases of COVID-19 were provided by collaborators in the United States, Italy and Spain. Sample metadata almost always included a de-identified subject ID, COVID-19 status, age in years and sex. A freely available public database, intended as a resource for researchers studying the immune response to SARS-CoV-2, is where the repertoires were released. The prospective study material was composed of cDNA or gDNA derived from T cells, B-cell-depleted T cells, or PBMCs. Subjects who had been exposed to COVID-19, were actively infected with it, or had recovered from it provided the deeply sampled blood TCRbeta repertoires that made up the dataset. The samples were drawn from two sources: the first 160 participants of the ongoing ImmuneRACE study, and approximately 1,300 subjects contributed by 6 global collaborators. HLA class I and class II types, where available, came from metadata supplied by the sample provider rather than from assay-based typing.

The CDR1 and CDR2 encoded by the germline V gene are SGHAT and FQNNGV. V loses 4 bases of germline sequence and J loses 1 base, and the interval between the two ends is 13 bases. Inclusive of the bounding cysteine and phenylalanine, the CDR3 is 15 residues long. Only the CDR3 portion is preserved as DNA: 45 bases, with reading frame beginning at the first base. What the work shows at the level of the full study, not this receptor alone: The quantity of clinical and demographic metadata differed by source and by participant and was supplied without curation.

TCRbeta CDR3 regions were amplified from genomic DNA by means of the immunoSEQ Assay, a bias-controlled multiplex PCR. Concerning the study's data processing: The number of nucleated cells in each sample was estimated by amplification of reference gene primers within the assay. Sequence reads were collapsed and filtered to measure the absolute abundance of every unique TCRbeta CDR3 rearrangement. For each sample, productive Simpson clonality was calculated by taking the square root of Simpson's diversity index across productive rearrangements. This is the immuneACCESS table as TCRdb keeps it, with only in-frame sequences that have V and J called. A part of the clones is gone; compared with another copy, unresolved V genes explain less than half, and the rest is unexplained. V, J and clone size are those of that table, while D and trimming were read from the DNA. The sample records 180,000 or so clones, roughly 85% of which are singletons. The ten largest clones add up to around 4.3% of the sample.

In the prospective study, participants were about 18 to 90 years old, resided in fewer than 25 geographic areas of the United States, and were enrolled through a virtual design. In the prospective study, participants were assigned to cohorts based on the clinical history participants reported in a screening survey and a study questionnaire. For ImmuneRACE Cohort 3, a participant was defined as recovered based on two consecutive negative NP/OP PCR tests, clearance by a healthcare professional, or resolution of symptoms. In the prospective study, mobile phlebotomists collected whole blood, serum and a nasopharyngeal or oropharyngeal swab from each participant. Prospective study participants could optionally give additional blood draws and questionnaires over an approximately 2-month period. Prospective study blood samples were shipped either frozen or at room temperature before DNA extraction.

The V and J segments used are TRBV11-2 and TRBJ1-1; the D gene is unclear. The sample consisted of PBMCs or T cells enriched from blood (not recorded which). The receptor comes from a woman between 45 and 60 years old who had recovered from COVID-19. The CDR3 protein sequence reads: CASSSAAGRNTEAFF. In nucleotides, the sequence is TGTGCCAGCAGCTCAGCGGCAGGTCGGAACACTGAAGCTTTCTTT.